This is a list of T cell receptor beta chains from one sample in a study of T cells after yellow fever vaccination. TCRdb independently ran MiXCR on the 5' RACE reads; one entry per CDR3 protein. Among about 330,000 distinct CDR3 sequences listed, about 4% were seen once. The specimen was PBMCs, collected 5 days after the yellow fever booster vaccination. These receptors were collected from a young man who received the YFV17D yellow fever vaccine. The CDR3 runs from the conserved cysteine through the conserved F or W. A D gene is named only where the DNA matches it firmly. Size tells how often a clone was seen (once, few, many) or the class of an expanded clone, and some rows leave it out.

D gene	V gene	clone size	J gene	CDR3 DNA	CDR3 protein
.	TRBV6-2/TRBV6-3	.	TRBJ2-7	TGTGCCAGCAGTTCCCGAGAGGACCTCGTCTTT	CASSSREDLVF
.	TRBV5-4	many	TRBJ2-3	TGTGCCAGCAGCTTGAGGGGGGCAGCGGGCACAGATACGCAGTATTTT	CASSLRGAAGTDTQYF
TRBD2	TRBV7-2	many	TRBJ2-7	TGTGCCAGCAGCTTAGTCTCGCGGGGGGATCCCTACGAGCAGTACTTC	CASSLVSRGDPYEQYF
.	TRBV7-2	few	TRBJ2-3	TGTGCCAGCAGCTTAGGACAGGCTACGCAGTATTTT	CASSLGQATQYF
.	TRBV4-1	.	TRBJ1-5	TGCGCCAGCAGCCGACTAGTGGTAAATCAGCCCCAGCATTTT	CASSRLVVNQPQHF
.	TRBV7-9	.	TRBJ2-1	TGTGCCAGCAGCCCGGACAGTAACAATGAGCAGTTCTTC	CASSPDSNNEQFF
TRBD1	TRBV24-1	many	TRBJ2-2	TGTGCCACCAGTGAGTCGACAGGGCTCACCGGGGAGCTGTTTTTT	CATSESTGLTGELFF
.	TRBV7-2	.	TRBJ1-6	TGTGCCAGCAGCTTAGGACCAGGGATCAATTCACCCCTCCACTTT	CASSLGPGINSPLHF
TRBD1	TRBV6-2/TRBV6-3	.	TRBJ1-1	TGTGCCAGCAGCTCCGGGACAGGGTTTTTCCAAGCGAACACTGAAGCTTTCTTT	CASSSGTGFFQANTEAFF
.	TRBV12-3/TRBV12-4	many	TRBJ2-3	TGTGCCAGCAGTTTGACTGTCGATACGCAGTATTTT	CASSLTVDTQYF
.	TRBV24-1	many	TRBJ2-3	TGTGCCACCAGTACCGTAACAGATACGCAGTATTTT	CATSTVTDTQYF
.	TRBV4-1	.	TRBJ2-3	TGCGCCAGCAGCCAAGAAGACCCTAGAGATACGCAGTATTTT	CASSQEDPRDTQYF
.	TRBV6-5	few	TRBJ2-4	TGTGCCAGCAGTAACAAGGGTTCCGGGGCCAAAAACATTCAGTACTTC	CASSNKGSGAKNIQYF
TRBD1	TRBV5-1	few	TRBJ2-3	TGCGCCAGCAGCTGGACAGGGGGCGACGCAGATACGCAGTATTTT	CASSWTGGDADTQYF
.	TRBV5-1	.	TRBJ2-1	TGCGCCAGCAGCTCCCGGGGACCCCGCGATGAGCAGTTCTTC	CASSSRGPRDEQFF
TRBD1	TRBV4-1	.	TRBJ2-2	TGCGCCAGCAGCCAAGAAGGCCCGGGACAGGGAACCGGGGAGCTGTTTTTT	CASSQEGPGQGTGELFF
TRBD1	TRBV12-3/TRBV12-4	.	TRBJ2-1	TGTGCCAGCAGTTTAGGGGACAGGGGCTGGAATGAGCAGTTCTTC	CASSLGDRGWNEQFF
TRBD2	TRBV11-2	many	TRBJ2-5	TGTGCCAGCAGCCCCCTAGGCGGGGGTTGGGAGACCCAGTACTTC	CASSPLGGGWETQYF